The rows below give T cell receptor beta chains drawn from one sample of a study of molecular identifiers for immune sequencing clone quantification. TCRdb itself ran the PCR reads through MiXCR, one entry per CDR3 protein. The sample has hundreds of thousands of distinct CDR3 sequences; 20% to 25% are singletons. Sequencing was carried out using naive CD8+ T cells from blood, with Jurkat cell RNA spiked in. The origin of the receptors is a human donor in good health. Some libraries in this study had Jurkat cell RNA spiked in. Each CDR3 is given with its conserved first and last residue. Fields, in order: D gene, V gene, clone size, J gene, CDR3 protein, CDR3 DNA. A D gene is named only where the DNA matches it firmly. Clone size is stated in some rows and not others, as once, few, many or a class when expanded.

NA	TRBV14	few	TRBJ1-6	CASSPPGGDSPLHF	TGTGCCAGCAGCCCACCCGGGGGGGATTCACCCCTCCACTTT
NA	TRBV6-2/TRBV6-3	NA	TRBJ2-3	CASSYEARGRGTDTQYF	TGTGCCAGCAGTTACGAAGCGAGGGGCCGGGGCACAGATACGCAGTATTTT
TRBD1	TRBV12-3/TRBV12-4	many	TRBJ1-1	CASSPGTVGTEAFF	TGTGCCAGCAGCCCCGGGACAGTTGGGACTGAAGCTTTCTTT
TRBD2	TRBV6-2/TRBV6-3	few	TRBJ2-3	CASTLAGPDTQYF	TGTGCCAGCACCTTAGCGGGGCCAGATACGCAGTATTTT
TRBD1	TRBV7-9	NA	TRBJ2-7	CASSSAGGIYEQYF	TGTGCCAGCAGCTCCGCAGGGGGCATCTACGAGCAGTACTTC
TRBD1	TRBV23-1	few	TRBJ1-4	CASSQSKGGFEKLFF	TGCGCCAGCAGTCAATCGAAAGGGGGCTTTGAAAAACTGTTTTTT
NA	TRBV12-3/TRBV12-4	NA	TRBJ2-7	CASSSGAYGTYEQYF	TGTGCCAGCAGTTCAGGGGCCTATGGGACCTACGAGCAGTACTTC
NA	TRBV6-2/TRBV6-3	many	TRBJ2-7	CASSAVGLPDYF	TGTGCCAGCAGTGCCGTCGGACTACCGGATTACTTC
NA	TRBV18	NA	TRBJ1-1	CASSPAGAQDTEAFF	TGTGCCAGCTCACCCGCAGGGGCGCAGGACACTGAAGCTTTCTTT
NA	TRBV25-1	many	TRBJ2-5	CASSESGAETQYF	TGTGCCAGCAGTGAATCAGGGGCAGAGACCCAGTACTTC
TRBD1	TRBV15	NA	TRBJ2-7	CATSGGTGYEQYF	TGTGCCACCAGCGGCGGGACAGGCTACGAGCAGTACTTC
TRBD1	TRBV7-9	many	TRBJ2-3	CASSFWDSYTDTQYF	TGTGCCAGCAGCTTCTGGGACAGCTACACAGATACGCAGTATTTT
TRBD1	TRBV28	many	TRBJ2-3	CASGDRGTDTQYF	TGTGCCAGCGGCGACAGGGGGACAGATACGCAGTATTTT
NA	TRBV30	few	TRBJ2-3	CAWERLGGTDTQYF	TGTGCCTGGGAGAGGCTGGGAGGCACAGATACGCAGTATTTT
TRBD1	TRBV7-9	many	TRBJ2-7	CASSLQGAGYEQYF	TGTGCCAGCAGCCTACAGGGGGCAGGGTACGAGCAGTACTTC
TRBD2	TRBV7-2	many	TRBJ2-1	CASSTSPGGYEQFF	TGTGCCAGCAGTACAAGTCCGGGAGGCTATGAGCAGTTCTTC
NA	TRBV3-2	NA	TRBJ2-7	CASSQGPDTYEQYF	TGTGCCAGCAGCCAAGGTCCGGACACCTACGAGCAGTACTTC
NA	TRBV28	few	TRBJ2-1	CASSSGLGGDEQFF	TGTGCCAGCAGTTCGGGACTTGGAGGCGATGAGCAGTTCTTC
TRBD2	TRBV20-1	NA	TRBJ2-2	CSARTSGRDTGELFF	TGCAGTGCCAGGACTAGCGGGAGGGACACCGGGGAGCTGTTTTTT
NA	TRBV11-2	few	TRBJ2-5	CASSSGFHRETQYF	TGTGCCAGCAGCTCCGGGTTCCACCGGGAGACCCAGTACTTC
TRBD1	TRBV7-9	NA	TRBJ2-7	CASSLGTGPTYGQYF	TGTGCCAGCAGCCTCGGGACAGGGCCCACCTACGGGCAGTACTTC
NA	TRBV12-3/TRBV12-4	few	TRBJ2-3	CASSLNEVSFSDTQYF	TGTGCCAGCAGCCTGAATGAGGTGTCTTTTTCAGATACGCAGTATTTT
NA	TRBV11-3	many	TRBJ2-7	CASSGPHEYEQYF	TGTGCCAGCAGCGGGCCACACGAGTACGAGCAGTACTTC
TRBD2	TRBV7-9	NA	TRBJ2-1	CASSSATSGRYNEQFF	TGTGCCAGCAGCTCCGCAACTAGCGGGAGGTACAATGAGCAGTTCTTC
TRBD1	TRBV29-1	many	TRBJ1-1	CSVDRDGSNTEAFF	TGCAGCGTGGACAGGGATGGGTCGAACACTGAAGCTTTCTTT
NA	TRBV5-1	many	TRBJ2-3	CASSLWSSGTDTQYF	TGCGCCAGCAGCTTGTGGTCTAGCGGCACAGATACGCAGTATTTT
NA	TRBV28	few	TRBJ1-5	CASSLRTVYSNQPQHF	TGTGCCAGCAGTTTAAGGACGGTGTATAGCAATCAGCCCCAGCATTTT
TRBD1	TRBV20-1	many	TRBJ2-7	CSARRQGDYEQYF	TGCAGTGCTAGAAGACAGGGAGACTACGAGCAGTACTTC
NA	TRBV27	few	TRBJ2-7	CASSALQGGAEQYF	TGTGCCAGCAGTGCCCTACAGGGTGGGGCAGAGCAGTACTTC
TRBD2	TRBV7-2	many	TRBJ2-3	CASSYITSGGLRYTDTQYF	TGTGCCAGCAGCTACATAACTAGCGGGGGGCTCAGATACACAGATACGCAGTATTTT
TRBD2	TRBV29-1	few	TRBJ2-5	CSVEGTSENQEAQYF	TGCAGCGTTGAGGGGACTAGCGAAAACCAAGAGGCCCAGTACTTC
NA	TRBV6-2/TRBV6-3	NA	TRBJ2-7	CASSYGDNKQYEQCF	TGTGCCAGCAGTTACGGGGACAATAAACAGTACGAGCAGTGCTTC
TRBD2	TRBV18	NA	TRBJ2-3	CASSPTAFSGGAIDTQYF	TGTGCCAGCTCACCTACTGCGTTTAGCGGGGGGGCCATTGATACGCAGTATTTT
NA	TRBV27	few	TRBJ2-5	CASSPLGGNQETQYF	TGTGCCAGCAGCCCACTTGGAGGGAACCAAGAGACCCAGTACTTC
NA	TRBV14	few	TRBJ2-4	CASSPSPGAKNIQYF	TGTGCCAGCAGCCCCTCCCCTGGGGCCAAAAACATTCAGTACTTC
NA	TRBV5-4	NA	TRBJ2-3	CASSPPDRADTQYF	TGTGCCAGCAGCCCCCCCGATCGGGCAGATACGCAGTATTTT
NA	TRBV5-1	many	TRBJ2-7	CASKGKESSYEQYF	TGCGCCAGCAAAGGCAAGGAAAGCTCCTACGAGCAGTACTTC
TRBD1	TRBV20-1	NA	TRBJ1-1	CSARDSGTGIGAFF	TGCAGTGCTAGAGATTCCGGGACAGGGATAGGGGCTTTCTTT
TRBD1	TRBV11-2	many	TRBJ2-1	CASNPRTGSNNEQFF	TGTGCCAGCAACCCGAGGACAGGCTCAAACAATGAGCAGTTCTTC
NA	TRBV12-3/TRBV12-4	many	TRBJ2-4	CASSLVSEEGIQYF	TGTGCCAGCAGTTTAGTTAGCGAAGAGGGCATTCAGTACTTC
TRBD2	TRBV20-1	NA	TRBJ2-7	CSARDIQREFYEQYF	TGCAGTGCTAGAGATATCCAGCGGGAGTTCTACGAGCAGTACTTC
TRBD2	TRBV12-3/TRBV12-4	few	TRBJ2-1	CASSPRGGLHNEQFF	TGTGCCAGCAGTCCGCGGGGGGGCCTCCACAATGAGCAGTTCTTC
NA	TRBV27	NA	TRBJ2-7	CASSLSPRMTSHEQYF	TGTGCCAGCAGTTTATCGCCAAGGATGACAAGCCACGAGCAGTACTTC
TRBD2	TRBV28	many	TRBJ2-3	CASSSPETSGRGTDTQYF	TGTGCCAGCAGTTCTCCCGAGACTAGCGGGAGGGGAACAGATACGCAGTATTTT
NA	TRBV19	many	TRBJ2-2	CASTQGFAGELFF	TGTGCCAGTACTCAGGGGTTTGCCGGGGAGCTGTTTTTT
TRBD2	TRBV7-9	many	TRBJ2-2	CASSQGLAGVSANTGELFF	TGTGCCAGCAGCCAAGGACTAGCGGGAGTGTCCGCGAACACCGGGGAGCTGTTTTTT
NA	TRBV11-1	few	TRBJ1-1	CASSFPENTEAFF	TGTGCCAGCAGCTTCCCGGAGAACACTGAAGCTTTCTTT
NA	TRBV13	few	TRBJ2-2	CASSQRGGHSLSRGTGELFF	TGTGCCAGCAGCCAACGTGGGGGACACTCCCTTTCGAGGGGCACCGGGGAGCTGTTTTTT
TRBD1	TRBV4-3	NA	TRBJ1-1	CASSPTIRQGPNTEAFF	TGCGCCAGCAGCCCGACGATAAGACAGGGGCCAAACACTGAAGCTTTCTTT
TRBD2	TRBV28	many	TRBJ2-7	CASSPTSGRAGGEQYF	TGTGCCAGCAGTCCAACTAGCGGGAGGGCCGGTGGGGAGCAGTACTTC
NA	TRBV5-3	NA	TRBJ1-1	CASSLAGDAETFF	TGTGCCAGCAGCTTGGCCGGGGACGCTGAAACTTTCTTT
NA	TRBV5-6	many	TRBJ2-3	CASSLLIDTQYF	TGTGCCAGCAGCTTGCTTATAGATACGCAGTATTTT
TRBD2	TRBV11-2	few	TRBJ2-1	CASSPPGLGLLHGYNEQFF	TGTGCCAGCAGCCCCCCGGGACTAGGCCTTCTTCACGGGTACAATGAGCAGTTCTTC
NA	TRBV21-1	few	TRBJ2-5	CASSKATRQETQYF	TGTGCCAGCAGCAAAGCGACTAGACAAGAGACCCAGTACTTC
TRBD1	TRBV9	few	TRBJ2-6	CASSVLGTATGANVLTF	TGTGCCAGCAGTGTACTTGGGACAGCTACTGGGGCCAACGTCCTGACTTTC